The entry that follows covers one T cell receptor (beta chain) sequence. The data originate from a study of cytotoxic CD8 clonotypes in ibrutinib-treated CLL. Overall study context: Response samples were taken after a median about twelve months of treatment, range 6 to 36. Samples averaged roughly 260,000 productive templates and just under 95,000 productive rearrangements.

Investigators sought sequencing depths of between 1 in 200,000 and 1 in 1 million T cells. TCRdb's copy holds only in-frame clones and misses some; the assay was immunoSEQ multiplex PCR. The data hold around 97,000 clones, with around 73% observed a single time. The sequence came from a human donor with chronic lymphocytic leukemia. The sample in question was PBMCs, obtained after 12 months of ibrutinib treatment.

The chain's CDR3 is CASSIGGARGYTF. CDR3 in DNA: TGTGCCAGTAGTATCGGGGGGGCTCGTGGCTACACCTTC. The rearrangement uses TRBV19 and TRBJ1-2, with D perhaps matching TRBD1 (6 bases). This CDR3 is built from 13 residues. V lost 3 bases, J lost 7 bases, and 12 bases lay in between. The V gene's germline CDR1 is LNHDA and CDR2 SQIVND (reference sequence). Looking up the rest from reference TRBV19 and TRBJ1-2 gives the full variable domain: DGGITQSPKYLFRKEGQNVTLSCEQNLNHDAMYWYRQDPGQGLRLIYYSQIVNDFQKGDIAEGYSVSREKKESFPLTVTSAQKNPTAFYLCASSIGGARGYTFGSGTRLTVV.